The T cell receptor beta chain under discussion was sequenced for a study of CD8 T cells in ankylosing spondylitis. TCRdb processed the 5' RACE reads anew with MiXCR; each CDR3 protein has one entry. The sample gives some 330,000 distinct CDR3 sequences, roughly 8% of which show up once; about 14% is in the top ten. Study conclusions and caveats: A motif of several highly homologous TCR beta variants was seen as apparently characteristic of ankylosing spondylitis blood. Reportedly, significant enrichment of disease-linked clones occurred in matched ankylosing spondylitis synovial fluid.

V lost 6 bases to trimming and J lost 4 bases; unmatched junction nucleotides: 13. The V gene's germline CDR1 is MDHEN and CDR2 SYDVKM. The CDR3 loop spans 16 amino acids. Points on this clonotype: Its matching antigen is unknown.

The V call is TRBV28, the J call TRBJ2-5; 8 bases align to TRBD1. The specimen sequenced was blood, either unsorted or a sorted T cell fraction (not recorded which). This sequence was found in a male donor with ankylosing spondylitis. The CDR3 nucleotides read TGTGCCAGCAGCCCCCGCGCCCCAGGGGGCGGAGAGACCCAGTACTTC. This sequence encodes CASSPRAPGGGETQYF.